The clone carrying this T cell receptor (beta chain) was counted at least ten times. Its antigen is still unknown. This entry is derived from a study of regulatory T cells in long-lasting Graves disease. TCR beta libraries were built with iRepertoire HTBI primers and Arm-PCR of CDR3 regions. TCRdb re-analysed the multiplex PCR reads in MiXCR, keeping a single row per CDR3 protein. Altogether a few hundred thousand distinct CDR3 sequences are present, 20% to 25% being singletons, with the ten largest covering around 30%. Study-wide points: Persistent-disease Graves' patients showed less TCR diversity than new cases.

The time point: persistent/refractory GD, antithyroid drugs over 5 years with positive TRAb. Preparation of the TCR library used RNA extracted from PBMCs. The input for sequencing was peripheral blood mononuclear cells (PBMCs), taken when the disease was refractory, from a patient treated with antithyroid drugs. This TCR was recovered from a woman aged 40 to 50 with Graves disease.

CDR3: CASSLTRSRSTGELFF. The CDR3 region has the DNA TGTGCCAGCAGCTTAACTAGGAGCAGAAGCACCGGGGAGCTGTTTTTT. The chain recombines TRBV7-3 with TRBJ2-2; unclear D gene. This CDR3 is built from 16 residues. Germline V gene data show CDR1 as SGHTA and CDR2 as FQGTGA. Trimming took 0 bases from V and 4 from J, leaving 12 bases between them.